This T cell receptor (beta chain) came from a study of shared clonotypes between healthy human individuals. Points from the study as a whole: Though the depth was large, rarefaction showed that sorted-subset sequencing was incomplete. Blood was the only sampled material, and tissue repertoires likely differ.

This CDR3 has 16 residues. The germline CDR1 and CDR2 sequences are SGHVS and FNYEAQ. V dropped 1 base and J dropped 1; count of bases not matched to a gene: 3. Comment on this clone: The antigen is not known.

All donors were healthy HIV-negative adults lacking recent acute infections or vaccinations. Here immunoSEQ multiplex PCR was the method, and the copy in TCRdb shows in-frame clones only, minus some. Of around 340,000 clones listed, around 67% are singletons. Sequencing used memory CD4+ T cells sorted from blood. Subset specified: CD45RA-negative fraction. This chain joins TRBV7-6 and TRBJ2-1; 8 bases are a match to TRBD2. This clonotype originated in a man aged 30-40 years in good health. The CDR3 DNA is TGTGCCAGCAGCTTAGATGGACTAGCATCCTACAATGAGCAGTTCTTC. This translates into CASSLDGLASYNEQFF.